Listed below are T cell receptor beta chains from one sample, sequenced in a study of blood T cell repertoires in COVID-19. Some clones are missing from TCRdb's copy, which holds only in-frame ones; the method was immunoSEQ multiplex PCR. The profile shows hundreds of thousands of clones, 80% to 90% of them singletons. The material sequenced was PBMCs or T cells enriched from blood (not recorded which). Every receptor here comes from a woman under 40 who had been exposed to COVID-19. Both conserved end residues are part of each CDR3. The D gene is left open where the match is weak. Clone size is shown for a subset of rows, as once, few, many or a class of expanded clone.

TRBV5-1	TRBJ1-2	NA	TRBD1	16	CASSLGGTGNNYGYTF	TGCGCCAGCAGCTTGGGCGGGACAGGCAATAACTATGGCTACACCTTC
TRBV9	TRBJ2-1	few	NA	12	CASSPALNEQFF	TGTGCCAGCAGCCCCGCGTTAAATGAGCAGTTCTTC
TRBV5-5	TRBJ2-5	NA	NA	14	CASSLGGGSETQYF	TGTGCCAGCAGCTTGGGGGGAGGTTCGGAGACCCAGTACTTC
TRBV7-3	TRBJ2-1	NA	NA	15	CASSGSRDSGNEQFF	TGTGCCAGCAGCGGTTCTAGGGACTCCGGGAATGAGCAGTTCTTC
TRBV6-5	TRBJ2-2	NA	NA	13	CASSPQGWGELFF	TGTGCCAGCAGTCCCCAGGGATGGGGGGAGCTGTTTTTT
TRBV24-1	TRBJ1-1	NA	NA	17	CATSPTGFPGRNTEAFF	TGTGCCACCAGCCCCACAGGGTTCCCCGGAAGGAACACTGAAGCTTTCTTT
TRBV11-3	TRBJ1-1	NA	TRBD1	17	CASSLGGPGGLGTEAFF	TGTGCCAGCAGCTTAGGGGGGCCAGGGGGGCTCGGCACTGAAGCTTTCTTT
TRBV9	TRBJ1-4	NA	NA	15	CASSVVGGSNEKLFF	TGTGCCAGCAGCGTAGTAGGCGGATCTAATGAAAAACTGTTTTTT
TRBV29-1	TRBJ2-5	NA	NA	12	CSVRASQETQYF	TGCAGCGTGCGTGCATCCCAAGAGACCCAGTACTTC
TRBV3-1/TRBV3-2	TRBJ1-4	NA	NA	15	CASSQGVLGYEKLFF	TGTGCCAGCAGCCAAGGGGTTCTAGGTTATGAAAAACTGTTTTTT